This is a list of T cell receptor beta chains from one sample in a study of blood T cells in healthy people across ages. TCRdb itself ran the 5' RACE reads through MiXCR, one entry per CDR3 protein. The sample shows hundreds of thousands of distinct CDR3 sequences, over 20% of them seen only once. The sample taken for sequencing was blood. Every receptor here comes from a man between 65 and 79 years old in good health. The CDR3 runs from the conserved cysteine through the conserved F or W. The D gene is left open where the match is weak. The size of a clone is reported for some rows only, either as once, few or many, or as a class for expanded clones.

clone_size | d_call | j_call | v_call | cdr3_aa | cdr3_nt
few | NA | TRBJ1-5 | TRBV20-1 | CSVRRTGNQPQHF | TGCAGTGTTCGAAGGACAGGCAATCAGCCCCAGCATTTT
NA | TRBD1 | TRBJ2-1 | TRBV7-7 | CASSLGDRDEQFF | TGTGCTAGCAGCTTGGGGGACAGGGATGAGCAGTTCTTC
NA | TRBD1 | TRBJ1-2 | TRBV20-1 | CSASSLAGGYGYTF | TGCAGTGCTAGTTCGCTCGCAGGGGGCTATGGCTACACCTTC
few | TRBD1 | TRBJ1-1 | TRBV12-3/TRBV12-4 | CASSFSTGGNTEAFF | TGTGCCAGCAGTTTTTCGACAGGGGGTAACACTGAAGCTTTCTTT
NA | TRBD2 | TRBJ2-5 | TRBV5-1 | CASSLGLAALLETQYF | TGCGCCAGCAGCTTGGGACTAGCGGCCCTTTTGGAGACCCAGTACTTC
NA | NA | TRBJ2-5 | TRBV7-2 | CASSLGGGLKETQYF | TGTGCCAGCAGCTTAGGGGGGGGGCTAAAAGAGACCCAGTACTTC
few | NA | TRBJ2-5 | TRBV7-2 | CASSLRLRETQYF | TGTGCCAGCAGCTTACGATTAAGGGAGACCCAGTACTTC
few | NA | TRBJ2-7 | TRBV28 | CASSSTPHEQYF | TGTGCCAGCAGTTCCACCCCCCACGAGCAGTACTTC
NA | NA | TRBJ2-5 | TRBV14 | CASSFGPGSQYF | TGTGCCAGCAGCTTTGGGCCGGGTAGCCAGTACTTC
NA | NA | TRBJ2-2 | TRBV11-2 | CASSLDIIGQRTGELFF | TGTGCCAGCAGCTTAGATATCATAGGACAGAGGACCGGGGAGCTGTTTTTT
few | NA | TRBJ1-1 | TRBV5-6 | CASRDGGYPEAFF | TGTGCCAGCAGGGATGGGGGTTATCCTGAAGCTTTCTTT
NA | NA | TRBJ1-3 | TRBV29-1 | CSVEVADTIYF | TGCAGCGTTGAAGTCGCGGACACCATATATTTT
NA | TRBD2 | TRBJ2-3 | TRBV7-2 | CASSLVLAADTQYF | TGTGCCAGCAGCTTAGTCCTAGCGGCAGATACGCAGTATTTT
NA | NA | TRBJ2-3 | TRBV7-2 | CASSMTSGFTDTQYF | TGTGCCAGCAGCATGACTAGTGGGTTCACAGATACGCAGTATTTT
NA | TRBD1 | TRBJ2-7 | TRBV7-8 | CASSARDRDHEQYF | TGTGCCAGCAGCGCCCGGGACAGGGACCACGAGCAGTACTTC
NA | TRBD2 | TRBJ2-1 | TRBV5-6 | CASSEAGVPYNEQFF | TGTGCCAGCAGCGAAGCGGGAGTTCCCTACAATGAGCAGTTCTTC
NA | NA | TRBJ2-7 | TRBV6-5 | CASSYSQGRSYEQYF | TGTGCCAGCAGTTACTCCCAGGGTAGATCCTACGAGCAGTACTTC
NA | TRBD2 | TRBJ2-5 | TRBV9 | CASSGGLAGEETQYF | TGTGCCAGCAGTGGAGGGCTAGCGGGGGAAGAGACCCAGTACTTC
many | NA | TRBJ2-7 | TRBV5-5 | CASSHDPLREQYF | TGTGCCAGCAGTCATGACCCTCTTAGGGAGCAGTACTTC
few | NA | TRBJ2-2 | TRBV6-1 | CASSVKGPGELFF | TGTGCCAGCAGTGTTAAGGGACCCGGGGAGCTGTTTTTT
few | TRBD2 | TRBJ2-5 | TRBV6-1 | CASSGLADYQETQYF | TGTGCCAGCAGTGGCCTAGCGGATTACCAAGAGACCCAGTACTTC
NA | NA | TRBJ2-7 | TRBV29-1 | CSVGIRGSSYEQYF | TGCAGCGTTGGAATCCGCGGCAGCTCCTACGAGCAGTACTTC
many | TRBD2 | TRBJ2-3 | TRBV6-2/TRBV6-3 | CASSYSTAGDFTDTQYF | TGTGCCAGCAGTTACTCGACGGCGGGAGATTTCACAGATACGCAGTATTTT
once | NA | TRBJ1-3 | TRBV7-9 | CASSFHKGAGNTIYF | TGTGCCAGCAGCTTCCATAAGGGGGCTGGAAACACCATATATTTT
few | NA | TRBJ1-1 | TRBV5-1 | CASSLPQGGTEAFF | TGCGCCAGCAGCTTGCCACAGGGTGGGACTGAAGCTTTCTTT
NA | TRBD1 | TRBJ2-1 | TRBV7-2 | CASSDPGQGSNEQFF | TGTGCCAGCAGCGACCCGGGACAGGGTAGTAATGAGCAGTTCTTC
NA | NA | TRBJ2-1 | TRBV24-1 | CATSDIQTGGRLAAGGHGYNEQFF | TGTGCCACCAGTGATATCCAGACAGGGGGCCGTCTGGCAGCGGGAGGTCACGGCTACAATGAGCAGTTCTTC
NA | TRBD1 | TRBJ2-1 | TRBV6-5 | CASSYVGTGRVNEQFF | TGTGCCAGCAGTTACGTCGGGACAGGTCGCGTCAATGAGCAGTTCTTC
few | TRBD1 | TRBJ1-5 | TRBV2 | CASALGGFPGQPQHF | TGTGCCAGCGCCCTAGGGGGCTTCCCGGGGCAGCCCCAGCATTTT
NA | NA | TRBJ2-3 | TRBV7-2 | CASRRWSDTQYF | TGTGCCAGCAGACGTTGGTCCGATACGCAGTATTTT
few | NA | TRBJ2-1 | TRBV12-3/TRBV12-4 | CASSSNTGRTEQNEQFF | TGTGCCAGCAGTTCCAACACGGGGCGGACGGAGCAGAATGAGCAGTTCTTC
NA | NA | TRBJ1-2 | TRBV2 | CASILETGAGYTF | TGTGCCAGCATATTGGAGACCGGGGCCGGCTACACCTTC
few | TRBD1 | TRBJ1-1 | TRBV29-1 | CSTTGTGDVMNTEAFF | TGCAGCACCACCGGGACAGGGGACGTCATGAACACTGAAGCTTTCTTT
few | TRBD2 | TRBJ2-5 | TRBV20-1 | CSARDWVAGEETQYF | TGCAGTGCTAGAGATTGGGTAGCGGGAGAGGAGACCCAGTACTTC
many | TRBD2 | TRBJ2-1 | TRBV4-1 | CASSQTLAGGGNEQFF | TGCGCCAGCAGCCAGACTCTAGCGGGAGGTGGCAATGAGCAGTTCTTC
NA | TRBD1 | TRBJ1-1 | TRBV20-1 | CSALGQGNSRGEAFF | TGCAGTGCTCTAGGACAGGGGAACTCCAGGGGTGAAGCTTTCTTT
NA | NA | TRBJ1-4 | TRBV6-1 | CASSIKNLRGTLGNEKLFF | TGTGCCAGCAGTATCAAAAATCTGAGGGGAACCCTGGGTAATGAAAAACTGTTTTTT
NA | NA | TRBJ2-7 | TRBV4-1 | CASSLVEGSYEQYF | TGCGCCAGCAGCCTGGTCGAGGGGTCCTACGAGCAGTACTTC
NA | TRBD1 | TRBJ2-2 | TRBV7-9 | CASSSGQGYSLWTGELFF | TGTGCCAGCAGCTCGGGACAGGGTTACTCGTTGTGGACCGGGGAGCTGTTTTTT
NA | TRBD2 | TRBJ2-7 | TRBV29-1 | CSVAGLAKKEQYF | TGCAGCGTAGCGGGACTAGCAAAAAAGGAGCAGTACTTC
NA | NA | TRBJ1-5 | TRBV6-2/TRBV6-3 | CASSVDSLNQPQHF | TGTGCCAGCAGTGTTGACAGCCTAAATCAGCCCCAGCATTTT
NA | NA | TRBJ2-3 | TRBV6-2/TRBV6-3 | CASSSFGTSTDTQYF | TGTGCCAGCAGTTCTTTCGGGACCAGCACAGATACGCAGTATTTT
NA | NA | TRBJ2-7 | TRBV10-3 | CATRLSYEQYF | TGTGCCACCCGTTTGAGCTACGAGCAGTACTTC
few | TRBD1 | TRBJ2-7 | TRBV11-2 | CASSLVGTGEYEQYF | TGTGCCAGCAGCTTAGTTGGGACAGGGGAGTACGAGCAGTACTTC
many | NA | TRBJ1-1 | TRBV7-2 | CASSPHSEAFF | TGTGCCAGCAGCCCCCACAGTGAAGCTTTCTTT
NA | NA | TRBJ2-7 | TRBV4-3 | CASSQEQGGYEQYF | TGCGCCAGCAGCCAAGAGCAGGGAGGCTACGAGCAGTACTTC
NA | TRBD2 | TRBJ2-1 | TRBV2 | CASSFRGLADLGDEQFF | TGTGCCAGCAGTTTCCGAGGACTAGCGGACTTGGGCGATGAGCAGTTCTTC
few | NA | TRBJ1-2 | TRBV2 | CASKGPTYGYTF | TGTGCCAGCAAGGGACCGACCTATGGCTACACCTTC
NA | NA | TRBJ2-1 | TRBV10-3 | CAISPDYNEQFF | TGTGCCATCAGTCCAGATTACAATGAGCAGTTCTTC
few | TRBD1 | TRBJ1-5 | TRBV5-6 | CASSGGYRGTNQPQHF | TGTGCCAGCAGCGGGGGATACAGGGGGACCAATCAGCCCCAGCATTTT
NA | NA | TRBJ1-1 | TRBV12-3/TRBV12-4 | CASSRLENTEAFF | TGTGCCAGCAGTCGGTTGGAGAACACTGAAGCTTTCTTT
few | NA | TRBJ2-3 | TRBV9 | CASSVGTGTSTDTQYF | TGTGCCAGCAGCGTAGGGACGGGGACTAGCACAGATACGCAGTATTTT
NA | NA | TRBJ2-7 | TRBV12-3/TRBV12-4 | CASSLEGRGPDGEQYF | TGTGCCAGCAGTTTAGAAGGGCGGGGGCCCGACGGCGAGCAGTACTTC
NA | TRBD1 | TRBJ2-1 | TRBV28 | CASSDPRDRGMNEQFF | TGTGCCAGCAGTGACCCCCGGGACAGGGGGATGAATGAGCAGTTCTTC
few | NA | TRBJ1-1 | TRBV12-3/TRBV12-4 | CASSNGQAEAFF | TGTGCCAGCAGTAACGGCCAAGCTGAAGCTTTCTTT